This T cell receptor (beta chain) was sequenced in a study of shared T cell receptors in the human thymus. This table comes from immunoSEQ multiplex PCR, and its TCRdb copy is limited to in-frame clones, with some not included. Here the sample spans 650,000 to 950,000 clones, around 85% being singletons. Trimming removed 0 bases at V and 5 bases at J, with 19 bases between. Germline V CDR1 and CDR2: LGHNA, YSLEER. The CDR3 extends over 17 amino acids. This same sample was also taken into another study, of human thymus T cells. That work states: Corrective cardiac operations yielded the resected thymus tissue.

The specimen sequenced was thymocytes. The TCR originated in a girl under three years old with a congenital heart defect. V gene TRBV4-3 combines with J gene TRBJ2-5, with a possible D match to TRBD2 (6 bases). This CDR3 reads CASSQDRIADAGETQYF. In DNA form, the CDR3 reads TGCGCCAGCAGCCAAGATAGAATAGCGGACGCTGGGGAGACCCAGTACTTC.